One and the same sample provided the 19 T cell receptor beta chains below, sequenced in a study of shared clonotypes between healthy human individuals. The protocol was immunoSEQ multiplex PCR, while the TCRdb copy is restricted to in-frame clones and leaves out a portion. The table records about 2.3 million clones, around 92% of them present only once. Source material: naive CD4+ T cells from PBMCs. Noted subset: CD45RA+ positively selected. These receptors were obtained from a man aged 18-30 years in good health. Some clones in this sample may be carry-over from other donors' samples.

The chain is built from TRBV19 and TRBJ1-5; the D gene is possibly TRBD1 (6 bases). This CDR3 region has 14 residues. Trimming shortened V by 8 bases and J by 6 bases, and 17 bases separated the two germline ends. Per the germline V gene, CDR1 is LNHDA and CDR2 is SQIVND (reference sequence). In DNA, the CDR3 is TGTGCCAGTTCCGGGGGGCGCAGGACTCAGCCCCAGCATTTT. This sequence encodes CASSGGRRTQPQHF. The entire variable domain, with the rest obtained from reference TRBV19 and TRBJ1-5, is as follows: DGGITQSPKYLFRKEGQNVTLSCEQNLNHDAMYWYRQDPGQGLRLIYYSQIVNDFQKGDIAEGYSVSREKKESFPLTVTSAQKNPTAFYLCASSGGRRTQPQHFGDGTRLSIL.

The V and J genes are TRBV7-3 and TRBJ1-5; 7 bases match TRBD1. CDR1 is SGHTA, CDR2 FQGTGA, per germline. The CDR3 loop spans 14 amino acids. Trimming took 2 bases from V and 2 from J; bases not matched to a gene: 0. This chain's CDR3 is CASSLQGGNQPQHF. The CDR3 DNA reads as TGTGCCAGCAGCTTACAGGGGGGCAATCAGCCCCAGCATTTT.

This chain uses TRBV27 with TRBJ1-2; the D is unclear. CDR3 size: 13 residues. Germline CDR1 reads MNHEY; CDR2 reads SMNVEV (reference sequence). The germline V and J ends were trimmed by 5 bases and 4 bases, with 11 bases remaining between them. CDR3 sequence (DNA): TGTGCCAGCAGTCTCACACCCGGCTATGGCTACACCTTC. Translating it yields CASSLTPGYGYTF.

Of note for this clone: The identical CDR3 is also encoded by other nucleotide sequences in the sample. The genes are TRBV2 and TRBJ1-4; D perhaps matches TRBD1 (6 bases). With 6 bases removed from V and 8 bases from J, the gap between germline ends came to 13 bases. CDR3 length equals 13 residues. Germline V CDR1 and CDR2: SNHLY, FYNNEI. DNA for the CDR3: TGTGCCAGCAGCCCTGGGACATCCGAAAAACTGTTTTTT. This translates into CASSPGTSEKLFF.

This CDR3 reads CASGSPGGDEQYF. As DNA, the CDR3 is TGCGCCAGCGGCTCCCCGGGGGGGGACGAGCAGTACTTC. This chain uses TRBV5-1 with TRBJ2-7; 8 nucleotides match TRBD2. The ends lost 7 bases at V and 5 bases at J; junction bases unmatched: 8. Per the germline V gene, CDR1 is SGHRS and CDR2 is YFSETQ. The CDR3 runs 13 residues.

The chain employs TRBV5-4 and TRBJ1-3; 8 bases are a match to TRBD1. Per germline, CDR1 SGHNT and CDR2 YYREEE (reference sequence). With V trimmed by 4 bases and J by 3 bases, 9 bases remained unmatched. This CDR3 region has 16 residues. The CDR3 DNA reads TGTGCCAGCAGCAGGGCAACAGGGGGGAGTGGAAACACCATATATTTT. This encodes CASSRATGGSGNTIYF.

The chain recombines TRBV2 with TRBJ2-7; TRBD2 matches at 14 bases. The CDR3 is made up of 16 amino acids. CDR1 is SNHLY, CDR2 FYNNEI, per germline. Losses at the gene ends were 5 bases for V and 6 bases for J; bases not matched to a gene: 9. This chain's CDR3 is CASSSGLAGVQGEQYF. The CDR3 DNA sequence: TGTGCCAGCAGTTCGGGACTAGCGGGAGTTCAGGGCGAGCAGTACTTC.

CDR3 sequence reads: CATSRRKGQGQYEQYF. In DNA form, the CDR3 reads TGTGCCACCAGCAGGCGCAAGGGACAGGGTCAGTACGAGCAGTACTTC. V and J are TRBV15 and TRBJ2-7; 9 bases line up with TRBD1. The germline CDR1 and CDR2 sequences are LNHNV and YYDKDF (reference sequence). This CDR3 has 16 residues. The ends lost 3 bases at V and 4 bases at J; junction bases unmatched: 10.

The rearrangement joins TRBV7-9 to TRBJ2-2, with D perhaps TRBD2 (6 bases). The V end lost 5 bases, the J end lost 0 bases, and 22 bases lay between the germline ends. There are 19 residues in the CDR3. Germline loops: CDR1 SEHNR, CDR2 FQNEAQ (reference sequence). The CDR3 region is CASSQARGSGFANTGELFF. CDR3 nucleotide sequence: TGTGCCAGCAGCCAGGCCCGAGGGAGCGGGTTCGCGAACACCGGGGAGCTGTTTTTT.

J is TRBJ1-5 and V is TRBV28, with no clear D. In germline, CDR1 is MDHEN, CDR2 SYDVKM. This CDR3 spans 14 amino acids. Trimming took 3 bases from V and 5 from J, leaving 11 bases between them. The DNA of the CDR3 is TGTGCCAGCAGTTTTAGTTCTGGATATCAGCCCCAGCATTTT. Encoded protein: CASSFSSGYQPQHF.

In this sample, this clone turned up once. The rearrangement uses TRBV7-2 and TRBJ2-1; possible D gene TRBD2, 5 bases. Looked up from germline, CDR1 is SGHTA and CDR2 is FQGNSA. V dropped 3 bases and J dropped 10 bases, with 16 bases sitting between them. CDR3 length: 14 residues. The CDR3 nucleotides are TGTGCCAGCAGCTTCCCACGGCTAGCCGAAGAGCAGTTCTTC. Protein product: CASSFPRLAEEQFF.

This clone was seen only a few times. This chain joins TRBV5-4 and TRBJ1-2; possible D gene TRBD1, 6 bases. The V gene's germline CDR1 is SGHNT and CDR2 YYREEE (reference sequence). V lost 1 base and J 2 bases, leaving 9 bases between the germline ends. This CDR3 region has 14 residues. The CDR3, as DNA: TGTGCCAGCAGCTTGAGGGACAAGAACTATGGCTACACCTTC. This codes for CASSLRDKNYGYTF.

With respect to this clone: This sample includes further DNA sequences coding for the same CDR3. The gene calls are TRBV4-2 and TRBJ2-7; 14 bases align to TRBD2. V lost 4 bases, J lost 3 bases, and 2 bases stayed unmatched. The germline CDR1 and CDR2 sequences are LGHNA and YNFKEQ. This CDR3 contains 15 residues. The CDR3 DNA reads TGTGCCAGCAGCCGAGGGACTAGCGGGAGCTACGAGCAGTACTTC. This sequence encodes CASSRGTSGSYEQYF.

DNA for the CDR3: TGTGCCAGTAGTAAGCTTAGGACTAGCGGGAGGGCTTTCCAAGAGACCCAGTACTTC. It is translated as CASSKLRTSGRAFQETQYF. The chain recombines TRBV19 with TRBJ2-5; 15 bases are shared with TRBD2. V lost 4 bases, J lost 1 base, and 10 bases stayed unmatched. CDR3 size: 19 residues. Germline values: CDR1 LNHDA, CDR2 SQIVND (reference sequence).

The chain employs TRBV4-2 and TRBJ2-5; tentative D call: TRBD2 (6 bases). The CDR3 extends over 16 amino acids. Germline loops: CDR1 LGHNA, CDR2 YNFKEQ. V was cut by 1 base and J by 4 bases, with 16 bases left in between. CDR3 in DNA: TGTGCCAGCAGCCAAGGGCACGGGAGTTTGGGAGAGACCCAGTACTTC. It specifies CASSQGHGSLGETQYF.

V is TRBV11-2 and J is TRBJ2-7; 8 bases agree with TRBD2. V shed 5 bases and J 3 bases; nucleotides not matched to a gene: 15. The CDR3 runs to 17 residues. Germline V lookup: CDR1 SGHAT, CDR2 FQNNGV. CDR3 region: CASSPGRGREARYEQYF. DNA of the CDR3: TGTGCCAGCAGCCCGGGGCGAGGGCGGGAGGCCCGCTACGAGCAGTACTTC.

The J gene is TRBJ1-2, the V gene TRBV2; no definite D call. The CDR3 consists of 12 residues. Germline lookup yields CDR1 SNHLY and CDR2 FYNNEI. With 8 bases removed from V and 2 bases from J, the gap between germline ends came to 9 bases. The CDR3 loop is CASRYTNYGYTF. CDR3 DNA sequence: TGTGCCAGCCGGTACACCAACTATGGCTACACCTTC.

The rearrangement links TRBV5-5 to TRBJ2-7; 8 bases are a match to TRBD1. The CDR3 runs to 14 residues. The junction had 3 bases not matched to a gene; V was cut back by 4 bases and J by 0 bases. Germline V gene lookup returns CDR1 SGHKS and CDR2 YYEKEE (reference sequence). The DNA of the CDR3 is TGTGCCAGCAGCCGGGGACAGGACTCCTACGAGCAGTACTTC. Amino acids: CASSRGQDSYEQYF.

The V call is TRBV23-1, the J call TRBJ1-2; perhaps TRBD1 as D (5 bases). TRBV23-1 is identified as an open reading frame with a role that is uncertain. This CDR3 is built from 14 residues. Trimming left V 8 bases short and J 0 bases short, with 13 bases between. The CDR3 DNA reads TGCGCCAGCCAACGGGGGAGCGCTAACTATGGCTACACCTTC. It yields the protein CASQRGSANYGYTF.